This record covers a single T cell receptor (beta chain). Its antigen is as yet unknown. The source of the sample is a study of cytomegalovirus exposure and HLA in healthy donors. Background on the study: Across a few hundred genotyped donors, around 80% landed in the Caucasian-associated ancestry cluster.

PCR primers comprised 60 Vbeta and 13 Jbeta primers. The repertoire was sequenced with immunoSEQ multiplex PCR; TCRdb's copy has only in-frame clones and lacks some. The table shows 150,000 or so clones, with roughly 66% occurring only once. All the people who gave samples were healthy bone marrow donors. Study conclusions and caveats: Evidence from a later analysis indicated that most CMV-associated TCR beta chains looked HLA-restricted.

The CDR3 runs 14 residues. The V gene lost 6 bases and the J gene lost 0 bases, with 11 bases spanning the gap. Germline V gene lookup returns CDR1 KGHSH and CDR2 LQKENI. This clonotype was sampled from a woman between 18 and 30 years old in good health and CMV-seronegative. The chain is built from TRBV18 and TRBJ1-2; TRBD1 might be the D (6 bases). Sequencing was done on a sample of PBMCs. In nucleotides, the CDR3 is TGTGCCAGCTCCATTGGACAGTCTAACTATGGCTACACCTTC. Translated: CASSIGQSNYGYTF.